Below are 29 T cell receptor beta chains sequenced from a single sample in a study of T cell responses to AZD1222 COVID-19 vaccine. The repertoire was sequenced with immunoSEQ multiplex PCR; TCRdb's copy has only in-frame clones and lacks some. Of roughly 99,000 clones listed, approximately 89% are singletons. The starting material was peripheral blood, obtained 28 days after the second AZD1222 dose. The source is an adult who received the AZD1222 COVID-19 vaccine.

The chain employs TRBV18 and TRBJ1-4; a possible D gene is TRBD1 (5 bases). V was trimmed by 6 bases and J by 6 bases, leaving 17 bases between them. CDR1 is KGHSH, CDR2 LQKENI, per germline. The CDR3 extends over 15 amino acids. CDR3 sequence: CASSIQRTGDEKLFF. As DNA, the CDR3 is TGTGCCAGCTCCATCCAACGGACGGGGGATGAAAAACTGTTTTTT.

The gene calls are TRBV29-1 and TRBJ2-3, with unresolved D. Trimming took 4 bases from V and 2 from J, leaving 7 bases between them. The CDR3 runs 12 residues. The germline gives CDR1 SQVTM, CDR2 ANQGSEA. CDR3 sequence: CSVVLHTDTQYF. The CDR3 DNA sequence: TGCAGCGTTGTACTACACACAGATACGCAGTATTTT.

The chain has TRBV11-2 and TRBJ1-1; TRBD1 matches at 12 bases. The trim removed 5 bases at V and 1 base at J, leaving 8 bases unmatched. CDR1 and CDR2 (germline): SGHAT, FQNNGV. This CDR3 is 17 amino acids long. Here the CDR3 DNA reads TGTGCCAGCAGCCGCGGGACAGGGGGCGTGCGGAACACTGAAGCTTTCTTT. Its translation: CASSRGTGGVRNTEAFF.

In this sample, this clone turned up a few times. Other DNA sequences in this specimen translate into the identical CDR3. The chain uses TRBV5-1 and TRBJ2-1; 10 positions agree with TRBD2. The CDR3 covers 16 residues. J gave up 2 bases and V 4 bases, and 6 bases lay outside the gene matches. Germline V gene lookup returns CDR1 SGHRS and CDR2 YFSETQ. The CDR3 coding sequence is TGCGCCAGCAGCCCCGGAGCGGGAGGGGCCTACAATGAGCAGTTCTTC. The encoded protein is CASSPGAGGAYNEQFF.

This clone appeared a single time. Here the CDR3 DNA reads TGTGCCATCAGTGAGATTTACACCGGGGAGCTGTTTTTT. Its translation is CAISEIYTGELFF. The J gene is TRBJ2-2, the V gene TRBV10-3; D uncertain. Germline V gives CDR1 ENHRY, CDR2 SYGVKD. The CDR3 extends over 13 amino acids. V was shortened by 2 bases and J by 3 bases, with 4 bases between the two germline ends.

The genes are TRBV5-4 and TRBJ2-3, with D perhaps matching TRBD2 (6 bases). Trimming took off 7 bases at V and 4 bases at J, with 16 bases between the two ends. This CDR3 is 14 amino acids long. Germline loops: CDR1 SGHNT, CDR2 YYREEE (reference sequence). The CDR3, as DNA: TGTGCCAGCTCCCCGGAGGAGGGCCCAGATACGCAGTATTTT. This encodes CASSPEEGPDTQYF.

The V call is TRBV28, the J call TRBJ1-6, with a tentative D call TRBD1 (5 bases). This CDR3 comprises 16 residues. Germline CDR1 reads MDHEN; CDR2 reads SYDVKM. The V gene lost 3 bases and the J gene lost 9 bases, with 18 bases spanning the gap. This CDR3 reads CASSFPDRNGGSPLHF. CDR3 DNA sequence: TGTGCCAGCAGTTTCCCCGATCGAAATGGGGGTTCACCCCTCCACTTT.

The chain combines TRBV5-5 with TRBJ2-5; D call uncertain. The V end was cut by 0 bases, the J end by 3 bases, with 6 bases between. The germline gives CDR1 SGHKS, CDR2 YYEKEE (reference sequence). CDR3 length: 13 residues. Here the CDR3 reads CASSLGGKETQYF. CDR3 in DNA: TGTGCCAGCAGCTTGGGGGGAAAAGAGACCCAGTACTTC. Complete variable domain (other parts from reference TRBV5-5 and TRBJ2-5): DAGVTQSPTHLIKTRGQQVTLRCSPISGHKSVSWYQQVLGQGPQFIFQYYEKEERGRGNFPDRFSARQFPNYSSELNVNALLLGDSALYLCASSLGGKETQYFGPGTRLLVL.

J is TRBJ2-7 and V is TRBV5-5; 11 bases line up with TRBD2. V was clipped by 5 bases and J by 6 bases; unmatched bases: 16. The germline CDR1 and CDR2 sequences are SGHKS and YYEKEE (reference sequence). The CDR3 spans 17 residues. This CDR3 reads CASSSTSGEIFRIEQYF. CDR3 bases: TGTGCCAGCAGTTCGACTAGCGGGGAAATCTTCCGAATCGAGCAGTACTTC.

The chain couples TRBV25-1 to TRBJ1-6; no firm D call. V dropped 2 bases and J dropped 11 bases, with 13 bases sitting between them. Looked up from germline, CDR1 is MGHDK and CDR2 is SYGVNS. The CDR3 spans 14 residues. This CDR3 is CASSELRDQAPLHF. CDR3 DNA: TGTGCCAGCAGTGAACTTAGGGATCAGGCACCCCTCCACTTT.

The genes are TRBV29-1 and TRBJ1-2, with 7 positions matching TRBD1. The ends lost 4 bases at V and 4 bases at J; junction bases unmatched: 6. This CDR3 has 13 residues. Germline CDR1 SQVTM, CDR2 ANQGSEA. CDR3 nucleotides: TGCAGCGTTGGGGGCAGGGGGTTCTATGGCTACACCTTC. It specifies CSVGGRGFYGYTF. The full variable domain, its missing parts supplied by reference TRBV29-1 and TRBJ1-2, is SAVISQKPSRDICQRGTSLTIQCQVDSQVTMMFWYRQQPGQSLTLIATANQGSEATYESGFVIDKFPISRPNLTFSTLTVSNMSPEDSSIYLCSVGGRGFYGYTFGSGTRLTVV.

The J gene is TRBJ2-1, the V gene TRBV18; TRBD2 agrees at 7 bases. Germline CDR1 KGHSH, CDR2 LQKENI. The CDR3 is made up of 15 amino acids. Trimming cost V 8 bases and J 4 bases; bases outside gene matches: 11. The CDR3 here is CASRPGLTQYNEQFF. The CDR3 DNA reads TGTGCCAGCCGCCCGGGACTAACACAATACAATGAGCAGTTCTTC. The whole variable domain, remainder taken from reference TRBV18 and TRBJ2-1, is NAGVMQNPRHLVRRRGQEARLRCSPMKGHSHVYWYRQLPEEGLKFMVYLQKENIIDESGMPKERFSAEFPKEGPSILRIQQVVRGDSAAYFCASRPGLTQYNEQFFGPGTRLTVL.

The CDR3 here is CAISEPGTRAYEQYF. DNA of the CDR3: TGTGCCATCAGTGAGCCCGGGACTAGAGCCTACGAGCAGTACTTC. The chain employs TRBV10-3 and TRBJ2-7; 8 bases align to TRBD2. Germline CDR1 reads ENHRY; CDR2 reads SYGVKD. The CDR3 has 15 amino acids. Germline trimming cut 2 bases from V and 2 bases from J; bases unmatched to any gene: 5.

Written as DNA, the CDR3 is TGTGCCAGCGGCTCGGGACAGGGGGCATCACCCCTCCACTTT. This gives the protein CASGSGQGASPLHF. V gene TRBV28 combines with J gene TRBJ1-6; 12 positions match TRBD1. The J segment lost 10 bases and the V segment lost 8 bases, leaving 6 bases of the junction unmatched. The CDR3 is made up of 14 amino acids. Germline values: CDR1 MDHEN, CDR2 SYDVKM. The full variable domain, with the rest looked up from reference TRBV28 and TRBJ1-6, is DVKVTQSSRYLVKRTGEKVFLECVQDMDHENMFWYRQDPGLGLRLIYFSYDVKMKEKGDIPEGYSVSREKKERFSLILESASTNQTSMYLCASGSGQGASPLHFGNGTRLTVT.

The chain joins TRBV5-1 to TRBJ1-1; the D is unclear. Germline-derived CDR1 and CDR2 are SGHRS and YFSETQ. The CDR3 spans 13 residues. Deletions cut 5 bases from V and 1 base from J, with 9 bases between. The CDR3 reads CASRSSPNTEAFF. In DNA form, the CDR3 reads TGCGCCAGCAGGTCCAGTCCGAACACTGAAGCTTTCTTT.

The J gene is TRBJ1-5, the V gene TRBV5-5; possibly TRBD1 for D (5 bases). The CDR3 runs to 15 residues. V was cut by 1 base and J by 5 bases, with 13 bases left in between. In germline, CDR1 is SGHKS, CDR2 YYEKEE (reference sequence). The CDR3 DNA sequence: TGTGCCAGCAGCTTGTCCCCCACAGGTTATCAGCCCCAGCATTTT. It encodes CASSLSPTGYQPQHF.

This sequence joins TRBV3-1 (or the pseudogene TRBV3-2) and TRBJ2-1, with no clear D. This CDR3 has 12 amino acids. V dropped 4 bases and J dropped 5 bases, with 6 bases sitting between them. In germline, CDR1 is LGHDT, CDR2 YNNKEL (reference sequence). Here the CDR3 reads CASSRGHNEQFF. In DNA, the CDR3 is TGTGCCAGCAGCCGTGGACACAATGAGCAGTTCTTC.

CDR3 nucleotide sequence: TGTGCCAGCAGCCTCCCGACTAGTGGTTCCGAGACCCAGTACTTC. Translated: CASSLPTSGSETQYF. J is TRBJ2-5 and V is TRBV7-3; maybe TRBD2 (6 bases). Trimming took 5 bases from V and 5 from J, leaving 18 bases between them. CDR1 and CDR2 from the germline V gene are SGHTA and FQGTGA. The CDR3 totals 15 residues.

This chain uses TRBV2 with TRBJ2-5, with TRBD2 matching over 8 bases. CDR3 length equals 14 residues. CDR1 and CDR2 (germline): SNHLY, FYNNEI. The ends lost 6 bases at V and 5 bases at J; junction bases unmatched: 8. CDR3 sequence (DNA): TGTGCCAGCAGGCCCCTCGGGGGGGCCGAGACCCAGTACTTC. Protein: CASRPLGGAETQYF.

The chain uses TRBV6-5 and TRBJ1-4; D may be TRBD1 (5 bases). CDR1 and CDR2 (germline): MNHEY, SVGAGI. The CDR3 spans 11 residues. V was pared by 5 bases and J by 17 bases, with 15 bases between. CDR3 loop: CASSNRDGFFF. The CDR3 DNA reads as TGTGCCAGCAGTAACCGGGACGGCTTCTTTTTT.

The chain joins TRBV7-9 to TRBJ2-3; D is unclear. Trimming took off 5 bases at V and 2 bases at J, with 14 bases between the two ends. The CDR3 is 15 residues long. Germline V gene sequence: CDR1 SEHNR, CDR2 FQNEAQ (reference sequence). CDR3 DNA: TGTGCCAGCAGCCCGGCCGGCCAGCTCACAGATACGCAGTATTTT. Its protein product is CASSPAGQLTDTQYF.

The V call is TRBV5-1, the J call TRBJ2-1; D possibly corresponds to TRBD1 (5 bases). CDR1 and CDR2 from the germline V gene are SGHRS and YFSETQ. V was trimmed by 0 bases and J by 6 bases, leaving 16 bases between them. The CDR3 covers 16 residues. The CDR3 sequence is CASSLAGQGYSNEQFF. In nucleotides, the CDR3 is TGCGCCAGCAGCTTGGCTGGGCAGGGTTATTCCAATGAGCAGTTCTTC.

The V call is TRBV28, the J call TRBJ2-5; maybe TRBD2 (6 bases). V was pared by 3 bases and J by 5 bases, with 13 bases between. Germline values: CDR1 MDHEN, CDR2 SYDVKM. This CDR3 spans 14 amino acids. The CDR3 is CASSFPSVGETQYF. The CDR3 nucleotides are TGTGCCAGCAGTTTTCCTAGCGTTGGGGAGACCCAGTACTTC.

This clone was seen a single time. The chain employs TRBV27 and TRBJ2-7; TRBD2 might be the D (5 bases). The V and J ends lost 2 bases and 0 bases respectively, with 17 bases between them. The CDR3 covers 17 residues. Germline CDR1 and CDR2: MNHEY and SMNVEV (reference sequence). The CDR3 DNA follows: TGTGCCAGCAGTTTACGGGTAACAGCGGCTAACTCCTACGAGCAGTACTTC. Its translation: CASSLRVTAANSYEQYF.

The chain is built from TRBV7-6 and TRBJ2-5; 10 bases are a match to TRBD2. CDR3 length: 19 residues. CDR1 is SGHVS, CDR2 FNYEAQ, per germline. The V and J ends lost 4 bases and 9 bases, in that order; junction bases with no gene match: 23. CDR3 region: CASSSHVQRTSGRSAAQYF. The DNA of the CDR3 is TGTGCCAGCAGCTCCCACGTCCAGCGGACTAGCGGTCGCTCGGCGGCCCAGTACTTC.

This chain's CDR3 is CASSLSMDRLNSGNTIYF. Here the CDR3 DNA reads TGTGCCAGCAGTTTAAGTATGGACAGGTTAAACTCTGGAAACACCATATATTTT. The chain is built from TRBV28 and TRBJ1-3; 7 positions match TRBD1. The germline gives CDR1 MDHEN, CDR2 SYDVKM. The V and J ends lost 2 bases and 0 bases, in that order; junction bases with no gene match: 10. The CDR3 contains 18 residues. Complete variable domain (other parts from reference TRBV28 and TRBJ1-3): DVKVTQSSRYLVKRTGEKVFLECVQDMDHENMFWYRQDPGLGLRLIYFSYDVKMKEKGDIPEGYSVSREKKERFSLILESASTNQTSMYLCASSLSMDRLNSGNTIYFGEGSWLTVV.

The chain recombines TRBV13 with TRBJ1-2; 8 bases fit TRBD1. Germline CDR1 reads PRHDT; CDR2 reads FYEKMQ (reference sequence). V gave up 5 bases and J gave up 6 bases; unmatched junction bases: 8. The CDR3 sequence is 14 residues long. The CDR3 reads CASSARTGPHGYTF. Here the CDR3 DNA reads TGTGCCAGCAGCGCCCGGACAGGGCCGCATGGCTACACCTTC.

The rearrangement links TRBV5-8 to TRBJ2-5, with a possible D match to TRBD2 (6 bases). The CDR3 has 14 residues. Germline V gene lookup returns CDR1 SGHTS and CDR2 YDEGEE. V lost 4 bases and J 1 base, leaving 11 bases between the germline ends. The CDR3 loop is CASSPGLRQETQYF. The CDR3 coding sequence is TGTGCCAGCAGCCCGGGACTTCGCCAAGAGACCCAGTACTTC.

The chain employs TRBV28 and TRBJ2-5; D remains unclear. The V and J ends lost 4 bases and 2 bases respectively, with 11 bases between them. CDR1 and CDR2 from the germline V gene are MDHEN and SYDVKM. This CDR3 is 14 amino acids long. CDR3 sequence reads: CASSSVIGQETQYF. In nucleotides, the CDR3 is TGTGCCAGCAGTTCCGTTATAGGACAAGAGACCCAGTACTTC.